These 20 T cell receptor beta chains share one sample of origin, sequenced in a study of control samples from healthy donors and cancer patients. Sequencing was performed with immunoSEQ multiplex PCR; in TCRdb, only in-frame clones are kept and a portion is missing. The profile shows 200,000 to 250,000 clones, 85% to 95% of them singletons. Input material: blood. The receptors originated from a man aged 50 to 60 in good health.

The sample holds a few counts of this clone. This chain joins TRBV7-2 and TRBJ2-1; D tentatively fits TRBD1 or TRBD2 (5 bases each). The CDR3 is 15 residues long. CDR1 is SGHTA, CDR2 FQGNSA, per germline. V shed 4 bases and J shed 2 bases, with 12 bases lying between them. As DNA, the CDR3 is TGTGCCAGCAGCTCCTCTTGGGGGACCTACAATGAGCAGTTCTTC. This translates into CASSSSWGTYNEQFF.

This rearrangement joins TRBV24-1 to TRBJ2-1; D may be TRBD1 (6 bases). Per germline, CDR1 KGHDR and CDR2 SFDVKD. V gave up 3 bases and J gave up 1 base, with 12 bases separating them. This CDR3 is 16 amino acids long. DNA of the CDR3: TGTGCCACCAGTGATGCTTACAGGGTGTCCTACAATGAGCAGTTCTTC. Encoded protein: CATSDAYRVSYNEQFF.

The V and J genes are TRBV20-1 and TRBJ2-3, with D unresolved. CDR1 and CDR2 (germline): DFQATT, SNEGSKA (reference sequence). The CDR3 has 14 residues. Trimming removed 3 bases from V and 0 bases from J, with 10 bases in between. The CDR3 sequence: CSASLLTSTDTQYF. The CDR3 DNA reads TGCAGTGCTAGTTTGCTCACCAGCACAGATACGCAGTATTTT.

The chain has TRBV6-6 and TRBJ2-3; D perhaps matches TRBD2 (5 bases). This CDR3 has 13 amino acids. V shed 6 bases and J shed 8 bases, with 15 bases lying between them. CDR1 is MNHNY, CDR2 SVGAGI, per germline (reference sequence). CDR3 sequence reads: CASSSGAGGTQYF. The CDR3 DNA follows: TGTGCCAGCAGCTCCGGCGCGGGCGGTACGCAGTATTTT.

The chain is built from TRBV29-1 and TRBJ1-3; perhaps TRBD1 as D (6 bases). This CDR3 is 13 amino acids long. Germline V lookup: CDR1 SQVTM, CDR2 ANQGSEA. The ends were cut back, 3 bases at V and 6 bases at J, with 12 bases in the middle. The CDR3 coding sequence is TGCAGCGTTGAGTCCCAGGGGACAAACACCATATATTTT. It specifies CSVESQGTNTIYF.

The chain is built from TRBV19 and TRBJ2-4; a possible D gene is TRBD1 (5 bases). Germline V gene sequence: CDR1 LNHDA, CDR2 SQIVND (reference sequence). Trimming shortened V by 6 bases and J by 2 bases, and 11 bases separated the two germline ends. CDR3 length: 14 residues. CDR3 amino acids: CASSQGWTKNIQYF. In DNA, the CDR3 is TGTGCCAGTAGCCAGGGTTGGACCAAAAACATTCAGTACTTC.

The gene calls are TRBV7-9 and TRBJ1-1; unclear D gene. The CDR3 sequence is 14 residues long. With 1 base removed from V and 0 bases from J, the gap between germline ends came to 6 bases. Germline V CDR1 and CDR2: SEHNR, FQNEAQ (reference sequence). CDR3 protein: CASSLGSMNTEAFF. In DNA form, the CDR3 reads TGTGCCAGCAGCTTAGGGAGCATGAACACTGAAGCTTTCTTT.

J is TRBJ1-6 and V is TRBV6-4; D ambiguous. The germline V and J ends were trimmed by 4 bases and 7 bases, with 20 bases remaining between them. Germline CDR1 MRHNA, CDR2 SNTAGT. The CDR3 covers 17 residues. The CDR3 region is CASSGRKAPRRNSPLHF. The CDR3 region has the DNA TGTGCCAGCAGTGGGCGAAAAGCTCCGCGGCGGAATTCACCCCTCCACTTT.

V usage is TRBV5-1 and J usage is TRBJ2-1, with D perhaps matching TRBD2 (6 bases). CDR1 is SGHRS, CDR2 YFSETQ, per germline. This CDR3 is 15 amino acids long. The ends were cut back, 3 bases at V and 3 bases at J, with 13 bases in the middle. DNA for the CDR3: TGCGCCAGCAGCTATACCCCCGGGGGCTACAATGAGCAGTTCTTC. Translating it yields CASSYTPGGYNEQFF.

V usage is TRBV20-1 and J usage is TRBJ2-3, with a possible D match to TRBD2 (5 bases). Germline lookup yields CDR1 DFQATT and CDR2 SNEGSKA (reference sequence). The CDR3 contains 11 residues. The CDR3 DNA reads TGCAGGGCGGGCTCGGCAGATACGCAGTATTTT. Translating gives CRAGSADTQYF.

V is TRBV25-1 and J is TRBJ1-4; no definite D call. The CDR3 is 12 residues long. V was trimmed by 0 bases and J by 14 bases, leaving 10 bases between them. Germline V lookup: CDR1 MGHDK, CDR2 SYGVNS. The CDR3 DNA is TGTGCCAGCAGTGAATATTCGTCAGAGCTGTTTTTT. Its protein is CASSEYSSELFF.

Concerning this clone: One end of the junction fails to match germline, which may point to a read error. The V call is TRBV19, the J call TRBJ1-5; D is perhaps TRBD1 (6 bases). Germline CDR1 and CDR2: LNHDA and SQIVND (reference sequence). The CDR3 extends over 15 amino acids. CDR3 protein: CASSLERQGNQPQHF. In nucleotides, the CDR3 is TGTGCCAGTAGTTTAGAGAGACAGGGCAATCAGCCCCAGCATTTT.

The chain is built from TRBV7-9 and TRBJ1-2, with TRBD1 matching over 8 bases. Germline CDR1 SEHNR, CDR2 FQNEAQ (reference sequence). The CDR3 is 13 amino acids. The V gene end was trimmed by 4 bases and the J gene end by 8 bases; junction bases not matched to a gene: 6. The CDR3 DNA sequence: TGTGCCAGCAGCTCCCAGACAGGGGAGGGCTACACCTTC. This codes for CASSSQTGEGYTF. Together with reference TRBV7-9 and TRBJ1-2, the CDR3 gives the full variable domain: DTGVSQNPRHKITKRGQNVTFRCDPISEHNRLYWYRQTLGQGPEFLTYFQNEAQLEKSRLLSDRFSAERPKGSFSTLEIQRTEQGDSAMYLCASSSQTGEGYTFGSGTRLTVV.

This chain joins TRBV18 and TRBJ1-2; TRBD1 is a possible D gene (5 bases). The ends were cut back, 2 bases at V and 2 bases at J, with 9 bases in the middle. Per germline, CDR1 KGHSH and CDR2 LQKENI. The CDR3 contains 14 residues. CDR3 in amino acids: CASSPGAGNYGYTF. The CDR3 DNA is TGTGCCAGCTCACCAGGGGCAGGGAACTATGGCTACACCTTC. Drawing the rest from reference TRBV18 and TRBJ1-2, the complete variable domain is NAGVMQNPRHLVRRRGQEARLRCSPMKGHSHVYWYRQLPEEGLKFMVYLQKENIIDESGMPKERFSAEFPKEGPSILRIQQVVRGDSAAYFCASSPGAGNYGYTFGSGTRLTVV.

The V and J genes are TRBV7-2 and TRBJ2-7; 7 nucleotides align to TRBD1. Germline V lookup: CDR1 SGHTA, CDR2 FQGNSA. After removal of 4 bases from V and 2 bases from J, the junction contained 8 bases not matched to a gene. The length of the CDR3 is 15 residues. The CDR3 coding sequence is TGTGCCAGCAGCTCCTACGGGACAGTCACCTACGAGCAGTACTTC. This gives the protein CASSSYGTVTYEQYF. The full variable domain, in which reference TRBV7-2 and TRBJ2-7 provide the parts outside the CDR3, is GAGVSQSPSNKVTEKGKDVELRCDPISGHTALYWYRQSLGQGLEFLIYFQGNSAPDKSGLPSDRFSAERTGGSVSTLTIQRTQQEDSAVYLCASSSYGTVTYEQYFGPGTRLTVT.

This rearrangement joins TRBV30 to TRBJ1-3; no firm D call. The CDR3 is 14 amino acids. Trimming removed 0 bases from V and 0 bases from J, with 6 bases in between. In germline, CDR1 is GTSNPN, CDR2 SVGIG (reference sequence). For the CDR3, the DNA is TGTGCCTGGAGTGTAAGACGCTCTGGAAACACCATATATTTT. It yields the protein CAWSVRRSGNTIYF.

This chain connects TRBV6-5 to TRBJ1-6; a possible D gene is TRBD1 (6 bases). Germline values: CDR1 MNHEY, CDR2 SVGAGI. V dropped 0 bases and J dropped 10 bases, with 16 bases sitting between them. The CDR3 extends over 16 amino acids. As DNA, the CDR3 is TGTGCCAGCAGTTACTCGATTGGACCAGGGGACTCACCCCTCCACTTT. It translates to CASSYSIGPGDSPLHF.

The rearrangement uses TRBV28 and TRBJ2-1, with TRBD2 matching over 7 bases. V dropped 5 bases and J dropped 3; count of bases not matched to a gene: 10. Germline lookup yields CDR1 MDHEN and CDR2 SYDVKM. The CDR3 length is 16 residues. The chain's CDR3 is CASSNQGGDLYNEQFF. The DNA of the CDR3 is TGTGCCAGCAGTAACCAGGGAGGGGATCTCTACAATGAGCAGTTCTTC.

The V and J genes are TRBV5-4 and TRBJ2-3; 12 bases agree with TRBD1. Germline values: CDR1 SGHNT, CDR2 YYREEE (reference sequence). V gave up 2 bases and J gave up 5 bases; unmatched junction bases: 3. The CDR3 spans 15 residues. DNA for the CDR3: TGTGCCAGCAGCTTATGGGACAGGGGGCTAGATACGCAGTATTTT. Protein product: CASSLWDRGLDTQYF.

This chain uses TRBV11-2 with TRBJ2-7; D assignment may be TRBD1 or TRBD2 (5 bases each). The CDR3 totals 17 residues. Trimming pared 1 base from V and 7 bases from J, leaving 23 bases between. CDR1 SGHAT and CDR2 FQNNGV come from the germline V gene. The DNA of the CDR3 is TGTGCCAGCAGCTTAGTTCATAGGTCCGGGGCCCGAGGGGAGCAGTACGTC. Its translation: CASSLVHRSGARGEQYV.